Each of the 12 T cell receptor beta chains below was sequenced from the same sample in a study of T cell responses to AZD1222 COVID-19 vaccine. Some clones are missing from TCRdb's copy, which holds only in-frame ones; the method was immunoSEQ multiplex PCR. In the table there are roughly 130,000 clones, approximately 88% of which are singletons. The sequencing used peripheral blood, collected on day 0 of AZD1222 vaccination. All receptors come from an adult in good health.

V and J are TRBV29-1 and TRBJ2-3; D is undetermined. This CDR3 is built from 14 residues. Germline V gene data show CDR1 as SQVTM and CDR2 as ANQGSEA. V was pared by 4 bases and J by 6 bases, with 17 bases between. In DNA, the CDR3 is TGCAGCGTTGTGGCACCCCGCGGCCGGGATACGCAGTATTTT. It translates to CSVVAPRGRDTQYF.

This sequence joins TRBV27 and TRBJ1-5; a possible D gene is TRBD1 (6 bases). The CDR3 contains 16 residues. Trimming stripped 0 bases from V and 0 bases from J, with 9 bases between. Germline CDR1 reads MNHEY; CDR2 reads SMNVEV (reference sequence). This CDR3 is CASSLSRGISNQPQHF. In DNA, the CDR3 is TGTGCCAGCAGTTTATCGAGGGGGATTAGCAATCAGCCCCAGCATTTT.

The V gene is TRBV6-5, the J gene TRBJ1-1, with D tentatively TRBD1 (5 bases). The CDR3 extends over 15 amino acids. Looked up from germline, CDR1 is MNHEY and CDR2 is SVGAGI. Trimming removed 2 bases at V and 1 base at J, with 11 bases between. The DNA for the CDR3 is TGTGCCAGCAGTTACCATCCCACAGGGAACACTGAAGCTTTCTTT. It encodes CASSYHPTGNTEAFF.

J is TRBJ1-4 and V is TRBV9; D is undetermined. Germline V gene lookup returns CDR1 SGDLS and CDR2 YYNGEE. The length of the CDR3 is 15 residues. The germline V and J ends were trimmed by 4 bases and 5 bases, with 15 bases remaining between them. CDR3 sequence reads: CASSFDLAENEKLFF. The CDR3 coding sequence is TGTGCCAGCAGCTTTGATTTGGCGGAGAATGAAAAACTGTTTTTT.

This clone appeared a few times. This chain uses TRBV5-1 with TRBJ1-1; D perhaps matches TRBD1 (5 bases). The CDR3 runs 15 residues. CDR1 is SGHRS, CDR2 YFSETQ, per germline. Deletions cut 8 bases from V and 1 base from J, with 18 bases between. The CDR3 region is CASIGAVGPNTEAFF. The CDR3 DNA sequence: TGCGCCAGTATAGGGGCAGTGGGGCCGAACACTGAAGCTTTCTTT. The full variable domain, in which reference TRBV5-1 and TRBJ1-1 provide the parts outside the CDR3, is KAGVTQTPRYLIKTRGQQVTLSCSPISGHRSVSWYQQTPGQGLQFLFEYFSETQRNKGNFPGRFSGRQFSNSRSEMNVSTLELGDSALYLCASIGAVGPNTEAFFGQGTRLTVV.

The CDR3 region has the DNA TGTGCCAGCAGCTTAACAGGGGTAGGGAATCAGCCCCAGCATTTT. Translating gives CASSLTGVGNQPQHF. The chain has TRBV7-2 and TRBJ1-5, with 7 bases fitting TRBD1. The CDR3 contains 15 residues. With V trimmed by 2 bases and J by 4 bases, 5 bases remained unmatched. The V gene's germline CDR1 is SGHTA and CDR2 FQGNSA.

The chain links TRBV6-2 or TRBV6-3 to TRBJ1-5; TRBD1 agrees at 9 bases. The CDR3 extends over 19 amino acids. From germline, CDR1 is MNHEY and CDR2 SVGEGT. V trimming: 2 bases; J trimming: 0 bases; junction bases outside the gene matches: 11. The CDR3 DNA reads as TGTGCCAGCAGTTACCATAGCGGGACAGGGCGTTATAGCAATCAGCCCCAGCATTTT. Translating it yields CASSYHSGTGRYSNQPQHF.

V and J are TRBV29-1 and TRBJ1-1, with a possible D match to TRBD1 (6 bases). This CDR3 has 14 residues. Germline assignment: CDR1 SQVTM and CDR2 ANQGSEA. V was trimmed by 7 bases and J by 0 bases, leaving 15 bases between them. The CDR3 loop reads CSARNQGMNTEAFF. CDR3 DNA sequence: TGCAGCGCTCGAAACCAGGGGATGAACACTGAAGCTTTCTTT.

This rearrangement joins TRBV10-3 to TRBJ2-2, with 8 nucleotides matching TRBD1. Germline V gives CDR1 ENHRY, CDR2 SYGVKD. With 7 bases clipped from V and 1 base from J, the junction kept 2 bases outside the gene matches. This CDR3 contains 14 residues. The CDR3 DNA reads TGTGCCATCATGACAGGGGTGAACACCGGGGAGCTGTTTTTT. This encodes CAIMTGVNTGELFF.

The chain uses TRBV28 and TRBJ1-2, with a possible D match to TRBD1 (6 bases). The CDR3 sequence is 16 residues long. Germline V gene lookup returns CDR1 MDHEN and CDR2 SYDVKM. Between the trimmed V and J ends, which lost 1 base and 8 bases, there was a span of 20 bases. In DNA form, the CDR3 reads TGTGCCAGCAGTTTATTGGGGGCAGGGGAAGGGTCAGGCTACACCTTC. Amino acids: CASSLLGAGEGSGYTF.

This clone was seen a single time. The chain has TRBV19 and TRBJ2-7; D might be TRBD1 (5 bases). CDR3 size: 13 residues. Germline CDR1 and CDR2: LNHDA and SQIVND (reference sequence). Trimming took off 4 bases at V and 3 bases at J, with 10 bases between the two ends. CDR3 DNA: TGTGCCAGTAGTAGGGGCCTATACTACGAGCAGTACTTC. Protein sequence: CASSRGLYYEQYF.

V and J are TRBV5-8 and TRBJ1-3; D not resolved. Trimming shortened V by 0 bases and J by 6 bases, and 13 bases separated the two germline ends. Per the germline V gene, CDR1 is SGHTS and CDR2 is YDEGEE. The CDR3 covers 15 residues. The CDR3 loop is CASSLGPRRINTIYF. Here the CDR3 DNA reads TGTGCCAGCAGCTTGGGGCCACGACGGATAAACACCATATATTTT.